Listed below are T cell receptor beta chains from one sample, sequenced in a study of CD8+ T cells in alopecia areata. The repertoire was sequenced with immunoSEQ multiplex PCR; TCRdb's copy has only in-frame clones and lacks some. The table includes over 150,000 clones, roughly 60% detected once. The material was CD4+ T cells sorted from blood, obtained at week 24, from a patient treated with tofacitinib. Receptor source: a human donor with alopecia areata. CDR3s include the opening cysteine and the closing phenylalanine or tryptophan. Each record gives: clone size, D gene, V gene, J gene, CDR3 DNA, CDR3 protein. D genes are given only for firm matches. Size tells how often a clone was seen (once, few, many) or the class of an expanded clone, and some rows leave it out.

abundance: .; d_gene: TRBD1; v_gene: TRBV30; j_gene: TRBJ2-5; CDR3nt: TGTGCCTGGAGTGCCCGGACAGGGGGCGGAGAGACCCAGTACTTC; CDR3aa: CAWSARTGGGETQYF
abundance: .; d_gene: .; v_gene: TRBV9; j_gene: TRBJ2-6; CDR3nt: TGTGCCAGCAGCGTAGGCCACTCTGGGGCCAACGTCCTGACTTTC; CDR3aa: CASSVGHSGANVLTF
abundance: .; d_gene: .; v_gene: TRBV29-1; j_gene: TRBJ1-2; CDR3nt: TGCAGCGTTTTGTCTAACTATGGCTACACCTTC; CDR3aa: CSVLSNYGYTF
abundance: .; d_gene: TRBD1; v_gene: TRBV25-1; j_gene: TRBJ1-1; CDR3nt: TGTGCCAGCAGTCCGCGGACAGGGGGAGTGGGCACTGAAGCTTTCTTT; CDR3aa: CASSPRTGGVGTEAFF
abundance: .; d_gene: .; v_gene: TRBV30; j_gene: TRBJ1-1; CDR3nt: TGTGCCGCAATCCGGGCCGTTTCTTACACTGAAGCTTTCTTT; CDR3aa: CAAIRAVSYTEAFF
abundance: few; d_gene: TRBD1; v_gene: TRBV5-1; j_gene: TRBJ2-2; CDR3nt: TGCGCCAGCACCCTGGACAGGGCGAACACCGGGGAGCTGTTTTTT; CDR3aa: CASTLDRANTGELFF
abundance: few; d_gene: TRBD1; v_gene: TRBV29-1; j_gene: TRBJ2-7; CDR3nt: TGCAGCGTCCCTACAGGGGGATCTTCCTACGAGCAGTACTTC; CDR3aa: CSVPTGGSSYEQYF
abundance: once; d_gene: .; v_gene: TRBV25-1; j_gene: TRBJ2-2; CDR3nt: TGTGCCAGCAGTGAAGGAGACGGATGGGGGTCCGGGGAGCTGTTTTTT; CDR3aa: CASSEGDGWGSGELFF
abundance: .; d_gene: TRBD2; v_gene: TRBV6-6; j_gene: TRBJ2-5; CDR3nt: TGTGCCAGCAGTTACCTAGCCCGCGGGGGTGAGACCCAGTACTTC; CDR3aa: CASSYLARGGETQYF
abundance: once; d_gene: .; v_gene: TRBV27; j_gene: TRBJ1-5; CDR3nt: TGTGCCAGCAGTTGGAACCTCAATCAGCCCCAGCATTTT; CDR3aa: CASSWNLNQPQHF
abundance: .; d_gene: .; v_gene: TRBV29-1; j_gene: TRBJ1-5; CDR3nt: TGCAGCGTGGCGACAGGTCCCGATCAGCCCCAGCATTTT; CDR3aa: CSVATGPDQPQHF
abundance: .; d_gene: .; v_gene: TRBV30; j_gene: TRBJ2-3; CDR3nt: TGTGCCTGGAGTGTACCCAGGAACAGCTGGAATAGCACAGATACGCAGTATTTT; CDR3aa: CAWSVPRNSWNSTDTQYF
abundance: .; d_gene: .; v_gene: TRBV2; j_gene: TRBJ1-5; CDR3nt: TGTGCCAGCAGTTCTGAGGGGCTTCAGCCCCAGCATTTT; CDR3aa: CASSSEGLQPQHF
abundance: .; d_gene: .; v_gene: TRBV20-1; j_gene: TRBJ1-1; CDR3nt: TGCAGCCGCGCCTCGAACACTGAAGCTTTCTTT; CDR3aa: CSRASNTEAFF
abundance: few; d_gene: TRBD1; v_gene: TRBV10-1; j_gene: TRBJ1-1; CDR3nt: TGCGCCAGCAGTGACAGGGGGCGGACTGAAGCTTTCTTT; CDR3aa: CASSDRGRTEAFF
abundance: .; d_gene: .; v_gene: TRBV10-3; j_gene: TRBJ2-5; CDR3nt: TGTGCCATCACGGCGGGCGGGCAAGAGACCCAGTACTTC; CDR3aa: CAITAGGQETQYF
abundance: .; d_gene: TRBD1; v_gene: TRBV7-2; j_gene: TRBJ1-5; CDR3nt: TGTGCCAGCAGTCAAAACAGGGGTGCGAATCAGCCCCAGCATTTT; CDR3aa: CASSQNRGANQPQHF
abundance: .; d_gene: .; v_gene: TRBV7-9; j_gene: TRBJ2-5; CDR3nt: TGTGCCAGCAGCTTATGGAAGGGTCCTCAAGAGACCCAGTACTTC; CDR3aa: CASSLWKGPQETQYF
abundance: .; d_gene: .; v_gene: TRBV15; j_gene: TRBJ2-1; CDR3nt: TGTGCCACCAGCAGAGCCCGTGGTGAGCAGTTCTTC; CDR3aa: CATSRARGEQFF
abundance: .; d_gene: .; v_gene: TRBV4-1; j_gene: TRBJ1-6; CDR3nt: TGCGCCAGCAGCCAAGAGGGTTCACCCCTCCACTTT; CDR3aa: CASSQEGSPLHF
abundance: .; d_gene: TRBD1; v_gene: TRBV9; j_gene: TRBJ1-2; CDR3nt: TGTGCCAGCAGCGTAGAGGGACAGGGGGCCTATGGCTACACCTTC; CDR3aa: CASSVEGQGAYGYTF
abundance: .; d_gene: .; v_gene: TRBV6-1; j_gene: TRBJ1-2; CDR3nt: TGTGCCAGCACCGAGAGGATGGGGTATGGCTACACCTTC; CDR3aa: CASTERMGYGYTF
abundance: .; d_gene: .; v_gene: TRBV29-1; j_gene: TRBJ1-5; CDR3nt: TGCAGCGTCGGAGGGGCGGGGGATCAGCCCCAGCATTTT; CDR3aa: CSVGGAGDQPQHF
abundance: few; d_gene: .; v_gene: TRBV11-3; j_gene: TRBJ2-3; CDR3nt: TGTGCCAGCAGCTTAGATCCCCTCGCCAATACGCAGTATTTT; CDR3aa: CASSLDPLANTQYF
abundance: .; d_gene: .; v_gene: TRBV19; j_gene: TRBJ2-6; CDR3nt: TGTGCCAGTAGTACAGGGTACGGGGCCAACGTCCTGACTTTC; CDR3aa: CASSTGYGANVLTF
abundance: .; d_gene: TRBD1; v_gene: TRBV29-1; j_gene: TRBJ1-4; CDR3nt: TGCAGCGTGAGGGGGCTTGCTAATGAAAAACTGTTTTTT; CDR3aa: CSVRGLANEKLFF
abundance: many; d_gene: .; v_gene: TRBV2; j_gene: TRBJ2-1; CDR3nt: TGTGCCAGCAGTGGTATGGGGTATGAGCAGTTCTTC; CDR3aa: CASSGMGYEQFF
abundance: .; d_gene: .; v_gene: TRBV5-1; j_gene: TRBJ1-1; CDR3nt: TGCGCCAGCAGCTTGGAGGGCGGGGCGTGGGATGAAGCTTTCTTT; CDR3aa: CASSLEGGAWDEAFF
abundance: .; d_gene: .; v_gene: TRBV5-6; j_gene: TRBJ1-2; CDR3nt: TGTGCCAGCAGTTACTATCAGACAGGCTATGGCTACACCTTC; CDR3aa: CASSYYQTGYGYTF
abundance: .; d_gene: .; v_gene: TRBV5-6; j_gene: TRBJ1-1; CDR3nt: TGTGCCAGCAGCTTGGTCCCGACAGAGAACACTGAAGCTTTCTTT; CDR3aa: CASSLVPTENTEAFF
abundance: .; d_gene: TRBD2; v_gene: TRBV29-1; j_gene: TRBJ2-3; CDR3nt: TGCAGCGTTGAGGTAGGACTAGCGGGGCTCAGTGATACGCAGTATTTT; CDR3aa: CSVEVGLAGLSDTQYF
abundance: .; d_gene: TRBD1; v_gene: TRBV6-1; j_gene: TRBJ1-1; CDR3nt: TGTGCCAGCAGTGTCGGACAGGCGAACACTGAAGCTTTCTTT; CDR3aa: CASSVGQANTEAFF
abundance: .; d_gene: .; v_gene: TRBV29-1; j_gene: TRBJ2-3; CDR3nt: TGCAGCACCAGAGGTAGCGTTGACACAGATACGCAGTATTTT; CDR3aa: CSTRGSVDTDTQYF
abundance: .; d_gene: .; v_gene: TRBV7-9; j_gene: TRBJ1-2; CDR3nt: TGTGCCAGCAGCGAACACAATCAGGGTCGCTATGGCTACACCTTC; CDR3aa: CASSEHNQGRYGYTF
abundance: .; d_gene: .; v_gene: TRBV9; j_gene: TRBJ2-2; CDR3nt: TGTGCCAGCAGAAGTTCCTTAGCCGGCGGGGAGCTGTTTTTT; CDR3aa: CASRSSLAGGELFF
abundance: .; d_gene: TRBD1; v_gene: TRBV5-6; j_gene: TRBJ2-3; CDR3nt: TGTGCCAGCGGACGCAGGACAGGGACAGATACGCAGTATTTT; CDR3aa: CASGRRTGTDTQYF
abundance: once; d_gene: .; v_gene: TRBV4-1; j_gene: TRBJ1-6; CDR3nt: TGCGCCAGCAGCCAAGAACAGTTAGCACCCCTCCACTTT; CDR3aa: CASSQEQLAPLHF
abundance: .; d_gene: .; v_gene: TRBV5-6; j_gene: TRBJ1-2; CDR3nt: TGTGCCAGCAGTTCAGACACCAACTATGGCTACACCTTC; CDR3aa: CASSSDTNYGYTF
abundance: .; d_gene: .; v_gene: TRBV5-5; j_gene: TRBJ1-2; CDR3nt: TGTGCCAGCCATGGGGTTTCAAGAACTCATGGCTACACCTTC; CDR3aa: CASHGVSRTHGYTF
abundance: .; d_gene: .; v_gene: TRBV4-1; j_gene: TRBJ2-2; CDR3nt: TGCGCCAGCAGCGTACTAGCCAACGGTCCCGGGGAGCTGTTTTTT; CDR3aa: CASSVLANGPGELFF
abundance: few; d_gene: TRBD1; v_gene: TRBV12-5; j_gene: TRBJ2-7; CDR3nt: TGTGCTAGTGGTTCCGACAGGGGCTACGAGCAGTACTTC; CDR3aa: CASGSDRGYEQYF
abundance: .; d_gene: TRBD2; v_gene: TRBV9; j_gene: TRBJ2-1; CDR3nt: TGTGCCAGCAGCGAACTAGCGGGGGCCTACAATGAGCAGTTCTTC; CDR3aa: CASSELAGAYNEQFF